The sequence of this T cell receptor beta chain was determined in a study of blood T cell repertoires in COVID-19. Study summary: Italy, Spain and the United States were the sources of the convalescent and acute COVID-19 samples.

Germline loops: CDR1 SGHAT, CDR2 FQNNGV. V shed 5 bases, J shed 1 base, and the junction held 3 bases outside the gene matches. CDR3 size: 15 residues. Profiled with immunoSEQ multiplex PCR; TCRdb holds only in-frame clones, not every one. The table records about 170,000 clones, about 83% of them present only once. Sample: peripheral blood. This clonotype was obtained from a man aged 60 to 69 with acute or convalescent COVID-19. The rearrangement links TRBV11-2 to TRBJ1-1, with TRBD1 matching over 11 bases. CDR3 protein: CASSTGQGANTEAFF. Written as DNA, the CDR3 is TGTGCCAGCAGCACCGGACAGGGGGCGAACACTGAAGCTTTCTTT. The full variable domain, rest sourced from reference TRBV11-2 and TRBJ1-1, is EAGVAQSPRYKIIEKRQSVAFWCNPISGHATLYWYQQILGQGPKLLIQFQNNGVVDDSQLPKDRFSAERLKGVDSTLKIQPAKLEDSAVYLCASSTGQGANTEAFFGQGTRLTVV.